A single sample gave rise to the 15 T cell receptor beta chains below, sequenced in a study of PD-L1 blockade in urothelial cancer. Noted time point: peripheral blood 6 weeks after treatment start. Generated by immunoSEQ multiplex PCR, the TCRdb table keeps only in-frame clones and is missing some. There are 45,000 to 50,000 clones in the sample; more than 80% occur only once, and 8.8% lies in the top ten. This specimen was PBMCs, taken around atezolizumab (anti-PD-L1) treatment. The receptors derive from a man between 70 and 80 years old with urothelial cancer.

V is TRBV4-1 and J is TRBJ2-7, with a tentative D call TRBD1 (6 bases). V was trimmed by 0 bases and J by 3 bases, leaving 9 bases between them. Germline assignment: CDR1 MGHRA and CDR2 YSYEKL. CDR3 length: 14 amino acids. This CDR3 is CASSQEQGLYEQYF. For the CDR3, the DNA is TGCGCCAGCAGCCAAGAACAGGGTCTCTACGAGCAGTACTTC.

This CDR3 reads CASGSRTGEAFF. In DNA, the CDR3 is TGTGCTAGTGGTTCTCGGACAGGTGAAGCTTTCTTT. This rearrangement joins TRBV12-5 to TRBJ1-1; 7 bases align to TRBD1. V lost 4 bases and J lost 7; bases outside the gene matches: 3. The CDR3 runs 12 residues. The germline V gene encodes CDR1 LGHNT and CDR2 FRNRAP.

V and J are TRBV28 and TRBJ2-7; tentative D call: TRBD2 (6 bases). The CDR3 consists of 13 residues. Per the germline V gene, CDR1 is MDHEN and CDR2 is SYDVKM. Trimming took off 3 bases at V and 1 base at J, with 7 bases between the two ends. The CDR3 nucleotides are TGTGCCAGCAGTTTCCGGGAGTCCTACGAGCAGTACTTC. Its translation: CASSFRESYEQYF.

This clone was picked up a small number of times. The chain is built from TRBV4-1 and TRBJ2-1; 7 bases map to TRBD2. The germline gives CDR1 MGHRA, CDR2 YSYEKL. V lost 1 base, J lost 0 bases, and 9 bases stayed unmatched. The CDR3 contains 18 residues. The DNA of the CDR3 is TGCGCCAGCAGCCAAGGGGGGGGACTTCCGAGCTCCTACAATGAGCAGTTCTTC. Its protein product is CASSQGGGLPSSYNEQFF.

The V call is TRBV6-4, the J call TRBJ2-3; 7 bases agree with TRBD2. Trimming removed 4 bases from V and 6 bases from J; junction bases left unmatched: 7. The length of the CDR3 is 14 residues. CDR1 is MRHNA and CDR2 is SNTAGT in the germline V gene. The CDR3 reads CASSARLATDTQYF. The CDR3 DNA sequence: TGTGCCAGCAGTGCCCGACTAGCAACGGATACGCAGTATTTT.

The chain joins TRBV30 to TRBJ1-5; D might be TRBD1 (6 bases). CDR1 is GTSNPN, CDR2 SVGIG, per germline (reference sequence). Trimming stripped 2 bases from V and 4 bases from J, with 15 bases between. The CDR3 contains 15 residues. The CDR3 nucleotides are TGTGCCTGGAGTACTCTGGGAGGGGGAAATCAGCCCCAGCATTTT. This gives the protein CAWSTLGGGNQPQHF.

The gene calls are TRBV5-1 and TRBJ2-2; TRBD2 aligns across 8 bases. This CDR3 spans 15 amino acids. Germline lookup yields CDR1 SGHRS and CDR2 YFSETQ. The trim removed 4 bases at V and 1 base at J, leaving 3 bases unmatched. Here the CDR3 DNA reads TGCGCCAGCAGCCCGGGACTAGAGAACACCGGGGAGCTGTTTTTT. Its protein product is CASSPGLENTGELFF.

The chain couples TRBV7-2 to TRBJ2-5; the D gene is possibly TRBD2 (5 bases). Trimming cost V 2 bases and J 5 bases, with 9 bases left between them. This CDR3 comprises 13 residues. Germline loops: CDR1 SGHTA, CDR2 FQGNSA. The CDR3 region is CASSLYGIETQYF. The CDR3 DNA reads as TGTGCCAGCAGCTTATACGGGATCGAGACCCAGTACTTC.

V is TRBV28 and J is TRBJ2-3, with TRBD1 matching over 7 bases. The CDR3 totals 15 residues. The V segment lost 6 bases and the J segment 6 bases; nucleotides outside the gene matches: 12. The V gene's germline CDR1 is MDHEN and CDR2 SYDVKM. CDR3 in amino acids: CASSLRQGLWDTQYF. The DNA of the CDR3 is TGTGCCAGCAGCCTCCGACAGGGTTTGTGGGATACGCAGTATTTT.

The chain's CDR3 is CASSEGGSGTEAFF. In DNA, the CDR3 is TGTGCCAGCAGTGAAGGAGGAAGTGGCACTGAAGCTTTCTTT. The J gene is TRBJ1-1, the V gene TRBV2; no definite D call. V was pared by 1 base and J by 4 bases, with 10 bases between. The CDR3 consists of 14 residues. CDR1 is SNHLY and CDR2 is FYNNEI in the germline V gene.

This clone was seen just once. The chain links TRBV5-4 to TRBJ2-1, with D possibly being TRBD2 (5 bases). This CDR3 has 15 amino acids. Germline CDR1 is SGHNT and CDR2 is YYREEE (reference sequence). V gave up 1 base and J gave up 6 bases, with 14 bases separating them. The CDR3 coding sequence is TGTGCCAGCAGCTTGAGGCTAGCATTAAGCAATGAGCAGTTCTTC. Encoded protein: CASSLRLALSNEQFF.

The chain is built from TRBV5-4 and TRBJ2-1, with D perhaps TRBD2 (5 bases). Trimming shortened V by 5 bases and J by 0 bases, and 12 bases separated the two germline ends. The CDR3 length is 15 residues. CDR1 is SGHNT and CDR2 is YYREEE in the germline V gene (reference sequence). The CDR3 DNA sequence: TGTGCCAGCAGTGGTGGACTTGACTCCTACAATGAGCAGTTCTTC. Residues: CASSGGLDSYNEQFF.

J is TRBJ2-1 and V is TRBV27; 7 bases agree with TRBD2. Trimming cost V 2 bases and J 2 bases; bases outside gene matches: 9. The germline CDR1 and CDR2 sequences are MNHEY and SMNVEV (reference sequence). The CDR3 runs to 17 residues. The CDR3 DNA reads as TGTGCCAGCAGTTTACGGGAGGTTAGCGAGACCTACAATGAGCAGTTCTTC. Translation gives CASSLREVSETYNEQFF.

V gene TRBV19 combines with J gene TRBJ1-3, with no clear D. CDR1 is LNHDA and CDR2 is SQIVND in the germline V gene (reference sequence). The V end lost 3 bases, the J end lost 3 bases, and 9 bases lay between the germline ends. CDR3 size: 14 residues. In nucleotides, the CDR3 is TGTGCCAGTAGTATCGCGGTTTATGGAAACACCATATATTTT. Translated: CASSIAVYGNTIYF.

This sequence joins TRBV6-1 and TRBJ1-1, with TRBD1 as a possible D gene (6 bases). The CDR3 has 14 residues. V gave up 4 bases and J gave up 6 bases, with 15 bases separating them. Germline CDR1 MNHNS, CDR2 SASEGT. CDR3 region: CASSVRSGDPEAFF. Written as DNA, the CDR3 is TGTGCCAGCAGTGTTCGCTCAGGGGACCCTGAAGCTTTCTTT.